This T cell receptor beta chain is from a study of blood T cell repertoires in COVID-19. Study in general: Sites across the United States, Italy and Spain contributed samples from acute and convalescent COVID-19. T cells, B-cell-depleted T cells, or PBMCs supplied cDNA or gDNA.

Authors' data handling: Scientists estimated how many nucleated cells there were by amplifying reference gene primers. Method: immunoSEQ multiplex PCR; TCRdb's copy keeps in-frame clones and lacks some. The DNA was the basis for D and trimming; V, J and clone size are from that table. Among some 50,000 clones, 85% to 90% were seen once, and the ten largest hold about 16%. Germline-derived CDR1 and CDR2 are SGHDT and YYEEEE. This CDR3 has 14 residues. V gave up 2 bases and J gave up 6 bases; unmatched junction bases: 5. The chain recombines TRBV5-6 with TRBJ2-5, with 9 bases lining up with TRBD2. Sequenced input: peripheral blood. This sequence originates from a human donor in a cohort sampled during active COVID-19. The CDR3: CASSLAGGLKTQYF. Written as DNA, the CDR3 is TGTGCCAGCAGCTTAGCGGGGGGCTTGAAGACCCAGTACTTC. Based on the CDR3 plus reference TRBV5-6 and TRBJ2-5, the full variable domain is DAGVTQSPTHLIKTRGQQVTLRCSPKSGHDTVSWYQQALGQGPQFIFQYYEEEERQRGNFPDRFSGHQFPNYSSELNVNALLLGDSALYLCASSLAGGLKTQYFGPGTRLLVL.